The 17 T cell receptor beta chains below all came from one sample that was sequenced in a study of control samples from healthy donors and cancer patients (dated by TCRdb to 2020 to 2022). The receptor library was made with the immunoSEQ multiplex PCR assay. The clones in this table, taken by TCRdb from immuneACCESS, are in-frame only. Not every clone is retained; where verified, under half of the shortfall comes from an unresolved V gene, and the cause of the rest is unknown. The sample table records 400,000 to 500,000 clones; about 93% of these occur just once. Of the sample, just under 6.5% is held by the ten largest clones. Sequencing was done on a sample of PBMCs. These receptors were collected from a man aged 40-49 years with head and neck cancer.

The rearrangement links TRBV4-3 to TRBJ1-6, with 7 bases that match TRBD1. The germline V gene has CDR1 LGHNA and CDR2 YSLEER. The CDR3 contains 16 residues. V shed 2 bases and J 7 bases; nucleotides not matched to a gene: 8. The CDR3 region is CASSQSGQGENSPLHF. CDR3 sequence (DNA): TGCGCCAGCAGCCAATCAGGTCAGGGGGAGAATTCACCCCTCCACTTT.

The V call is TRBV7-9, the J call TRBJ2-3, with TRBD1 identical over 10 bases. V was clipped by 3 bases and J by 2 bases; unmatched bases: 8. Germline V gene sequence: CDR1 SEHNR, CDR2 FQNEAQ (reference sequence). The CDR3 spans 17 residues. CDR3: CASSFIPGQGPTDTQYF. In DNA, the CDR3 is TGTGCCAGCAGCTTCATACCGGGACAGGGGCCCACAGATACGCAGTATTTT.

DNA for the CDR3: TGTGCCAGCAGCGTTGACACCGGGACAGGGGGGTACGAGCAGTACTTC. It encodes CASSVDTGTGGYEQYF. The chain is built from TRBV9 and TRBJ2-7; 11 positions agree with TRBD1. After removal of 2 bases from V and 4 bases from J, the junction contained 8 bases not matched to a gene. This CDR3 has 16 residues. Germline V gene lookup returns CDR1 SGDLS and CDR2 YYNGEE.

The rearrangement joins TRBV28 to TRBJ2-7, with D possibly being TRBD1 (5 bases). Between the trimmed V and J ends, which lost 6 bases and 2 bases, there was a span of 11 bases. The CDR3 loop spans 13 amino acids. Germline-derived CDR1 and CDR2 are MDHEN and SYDVKM. The CDR3 DNA sequence: TGTGCCAGCAGGGGGTGGGGCCCCTACGAGCAGTACTTC. Its protein is CASRGWGPYEQYF.

The V gene is TRBV7-3, the J gene TRBJ2-1; 12 bases are shared with TRBD2. Per the germline V gene, CDR1 is SGHTA and CDR2 is FQGTGA. This CDR3 spans 16 amino acids. V was clipped by 1 base and J by 7 bases; unmatched bases: 5. This chain's CDR3 is CASSLMLAGGSNEQFF. The CDR3 coding sequence is TGTGCCAGCAGCTTAATGCTAGCGGGGGGGTCGAATGAGCAGTTCTTC.

The chain recombines TRBV18 with TRBJ1-1; unclear D gene. The CDR3 has 14 amino acids. Germline V gives CDR1 KGHSH, CDR2 LQKENI. V was shortened by 6 bases and J by 1 base, with 12 bases between the two germline ends. The chain's CDR3 is CASSSLGGNTEAFF. The CDR3 DNA reads TGTGCCAGCTCCTCCCTCGGCGGGAACACTGAAGCTTTCTTT.

This clone was observed a single time. The chain joins TRBV5-1 to TRBJ1-1, with D unclear. Germline CDR1 and CDR2: SGHRS and YFSETQ. The V end lost 0 bases, the J end lost 1 base, and 10 bases lay between the germline ends. CDR3 length: 15 residues. CDR3 DNA: TGCGCCAGCAGCTTGGAAACAGACGCGAACACTGAAGCTTTCTTT. This sequence encodes CASSLETDANTEAFF.

V is TRBV6-2 or TRBV6-3 and J is TRBJ1-3, with D hard to call. This CDR3 has 17 residues. Germline CDR1 is MNHEY and CDR2 is SVGEGT. V was pared by 6 bases and J by 0 bases, with 18 bases between. CDR3 nucleotides: TGTGCCAGCAGCCGAAACGTACTCCTGAGCTCTGGAAACACCATATATTTT. Protein: CASSRNVLLSSGNTIYF.

The rearrangement uses TRBV27 and TRBJ2-1, with a possible D match to TRBD1 (5 bases). CDR3 size: 14 residues. V lost 0 bases to trimming and J lost 10 bases, with 13 bases between them. Germline V gene sequence: CDR1 MNHEY, CDR2 SMNVEV (reference sequence). In DNA, the CDR3 is TGTGCCAGCAGTTTATCCCCCGTGTCAGGGGAGCAGTTCTTC. Encoded protein: CASSLSPVSGEQFF.

The chain links TRBV7-3 to TRBJ2-2, with TRBD1 identical over 8 bases. The germline V gene has CDR1 SGHTA and CDR2 FQGTGA. CDR3 length: 16 amino acids. V was clipped by 4 bases and J by 4 bases; unmatched bases: 8. CDR3 region: CASSWTGPGFTGELFF. CDR3 coding DNA: TGTGCCAGCAGCTGGACAGGGCCCGGATTCACCGGGGAGCTGTTTTTT.

With respect to this clone: Other DNA sequences in the same sample also yield this CDR3. J is TRBJ1-2 and V is TRBV29-1; D not certain. Trimming cost V 3 bases and J 3 bases, with 5 bases left between them. This CDR3 contains 11 residues. Germline values: CDR1 SQVTM, CDR2 ANQGSEA. CDR3 nucleotide sequence: TGCAGCGTTGACCCAGACTATGGCTACACCTTC. Protein: CSVDPDYGYTF.

A single count supports this clone. The V and J genes are TRBV9 and TRBJ2-1, with TRBD1 matching over 8 bases. This CDR3 spans 18 amino acids. V shed 4 bases and J 9 bases; nucleotides not matched to a gene: 21. Germline V gene sequence: CDR1 SGDLS, CDR2 YYNGEE. The CDR3 DNA follows: TGTGCCAGCAGCCCGCGGGACAGGAATTCCCGATCTACTGGTGAGCAGTTCTTC. It yields the protein CASSPRDRNSRSTGEQFF.

This chain uses TRBV7-9 with TRBJ2-7; D gene ambiguous. Trimming pared 5 bases from V and 3 bases from J, leaving 8 bases between. The CDR3 runs to 12 residues. Germline loops: CDR1 SEHNR, CDR2 FQNEAQ (reference sequence). CDR3 in DNA: TGTGCCAGCAGCCCACCGGGCTACGAGCAGTACTTC. Translated, it gives CASSPPGYEQYF.

V is TRBV7-8 and J is TRBJ1-1, with D maybe TRBD1 (6 bases). Germline loops: CDR1 SGHVS, CDR2 FQNEAQ. The CDR3 is made up of 13 amino acids. V was clipped by 9 bases and J by 2 bases, with 13 bases between them. CDR3 amino acids: CARTWTENTEAFF. The CDR3 DNA is TGTGCCAGAACCTGGACAGAAAACACTGAAGCTTTCTTT.

This clone was observed a few times. The chain recombines TRBV3-1 (or the pseudogene TRBV3-2) with TRBJ1-2, with D maybe TRBD1 (5 bases). Looked up from germline, CDR1 is LGHDT and CDR2 is YNNKEL (reference sequence). Trimming pared 1 base from V and 4 bases from J, leaving 13 bases between. This CDR3 comprises 15 residues. CDR3 coding DNA: TGTGCCAGCAGCCAAGGCGTTCAGGGCGGCTATGGCTACACCTTC. This codes for CASSQGVQGGYGYTF.

The V call is TRBV5-1, the J call TRBJ1-4; possibly TRBD1 for D (5 bases). CDR3 length: 15 residues. V was shortened by 4 bases and J by 7 bases, with 17 bases between the two germline ends. Germline loops: CDR1 SGHRS, CDR2 YFSETQ. The CDR3 here is CASSPRAADREKLFF. CDR3 DNA sequence: TGCGCCAGCAGCCCCAGGGCGGCGGATCGTGAAAAACTGTTTTTT.

The rearrangement links TRBV25-1 to TRBJ1-1; no firm D call. The CDR3 runs to 12 residues. Per germline, CDR1 MGHDK and CDR2 SYGVNS. The V end lost 8 bases, the J end lost 3 bases, and 10 bases lay between the germline ends. The CDR3 nucleotides read TGTGCCAGCGAGGGTCCGTACACTGAAGCTTTCTTT. Residues: CASEGPYTEAFF.